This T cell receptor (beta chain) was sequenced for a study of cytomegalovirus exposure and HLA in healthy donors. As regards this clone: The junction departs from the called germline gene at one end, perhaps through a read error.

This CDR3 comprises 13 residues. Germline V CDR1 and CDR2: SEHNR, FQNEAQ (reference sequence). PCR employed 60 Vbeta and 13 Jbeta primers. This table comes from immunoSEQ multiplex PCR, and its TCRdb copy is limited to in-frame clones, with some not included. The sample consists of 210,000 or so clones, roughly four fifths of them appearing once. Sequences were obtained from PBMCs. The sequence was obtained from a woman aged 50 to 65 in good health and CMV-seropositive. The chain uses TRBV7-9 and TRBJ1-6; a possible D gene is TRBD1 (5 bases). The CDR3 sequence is CSSSLGLNSPLHF. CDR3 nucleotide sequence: TGTTCCAGCAGCTTGGGACTGAATTCACCCCTCCACTTT.